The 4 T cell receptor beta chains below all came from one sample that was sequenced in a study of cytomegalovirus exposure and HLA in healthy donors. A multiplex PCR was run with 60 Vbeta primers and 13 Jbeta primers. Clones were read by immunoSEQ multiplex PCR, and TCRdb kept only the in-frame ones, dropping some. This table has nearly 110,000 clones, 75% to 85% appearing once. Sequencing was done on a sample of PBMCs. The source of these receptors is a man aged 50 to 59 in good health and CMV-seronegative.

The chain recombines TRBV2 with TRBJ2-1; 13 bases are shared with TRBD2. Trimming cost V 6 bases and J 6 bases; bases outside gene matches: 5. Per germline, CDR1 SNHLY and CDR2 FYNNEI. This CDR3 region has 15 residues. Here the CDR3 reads CASRETSGGSNEQFF. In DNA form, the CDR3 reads TGTGCCAGCAGGGAGACTAGCGGGGGGTCCAATGAGCAGTTCTTC.

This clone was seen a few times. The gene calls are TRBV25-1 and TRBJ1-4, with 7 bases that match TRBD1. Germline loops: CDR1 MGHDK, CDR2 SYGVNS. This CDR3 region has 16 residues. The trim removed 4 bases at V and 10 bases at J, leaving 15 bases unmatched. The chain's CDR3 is CASSVARDRAPGKLFF. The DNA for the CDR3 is TGTGCCAGCAGTGTCGCCCGGGACAGAGCCCCCGGAAAACTGTTTTTT.

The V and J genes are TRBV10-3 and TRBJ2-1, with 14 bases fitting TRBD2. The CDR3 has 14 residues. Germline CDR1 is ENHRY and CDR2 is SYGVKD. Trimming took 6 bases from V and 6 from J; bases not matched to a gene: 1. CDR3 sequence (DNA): TGTGCCATCAGGGGGACTAGCGGGGGCAATGAGCAGTTCTTC. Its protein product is CAIRGTSGGNEQFF.

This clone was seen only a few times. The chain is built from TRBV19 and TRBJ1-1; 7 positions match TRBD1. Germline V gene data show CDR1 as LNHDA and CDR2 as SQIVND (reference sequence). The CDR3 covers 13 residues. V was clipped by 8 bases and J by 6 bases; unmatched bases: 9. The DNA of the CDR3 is TGTGCCAGTTCCTTAGACAGGGCCGCTGAAGCTTTCTTT. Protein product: CASSLDRAAEAFF.